This T cell receptor (beta chain) is drawn from a study of shared clonotypes between healthy human individuals. Trimming removed 3 bases from V and 0 bases from J, with 5 bases in between. Germline V gene lookup returns CDR1 SGHAT and CDR2 FQNNGV. This CDR3 region has 13 residues. At a deep level, the assay was run. Amplification in unsorted PBMC replicate PCRs started from roughly 330 ng DNA, which equals tens of thousands of T cell genomes. Using immunoSEQ multiplex PCR, the repertoire was profiled, and TCRdb retains in-frame clones only, with some absent. The data hold approximately 500,000 clones, with around 79% observed a single time. This clone was recorded a few times.

The sequence was obtained from a woman in her thirties or forties in good health. Some clones in this sample may be carry-over from other donors' samples. Sequencing was done on a sample of PBMCs. The chain combines TRBV11-2 with TRBJ2-5; D is unclear. The CDR3 protein is CASSFNYQETQYF. Here the CDR3 DNA reads TGTGCCAGCAGCTTCAACTACCAAGAGACCCAGTACTTC.